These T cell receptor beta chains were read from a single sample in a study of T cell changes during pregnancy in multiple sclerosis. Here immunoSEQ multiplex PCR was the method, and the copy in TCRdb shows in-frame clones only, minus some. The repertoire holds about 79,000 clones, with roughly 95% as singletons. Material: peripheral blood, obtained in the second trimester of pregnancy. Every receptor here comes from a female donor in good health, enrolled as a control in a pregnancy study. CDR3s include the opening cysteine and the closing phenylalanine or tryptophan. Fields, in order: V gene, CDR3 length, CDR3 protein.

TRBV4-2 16 CASSQEGQEGNQPQHF
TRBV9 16 CASSVVGDSNTDTQYF
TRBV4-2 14 CASSQDGGRTEAFF
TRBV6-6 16 CASSYSRGPNTGELFF
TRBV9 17 CASSVGTGRSMNTEAFF
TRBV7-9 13 CASSLVGGEKLFF
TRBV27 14 CASSPGTANNEQFF
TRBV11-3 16 CASSLNFAGQGYEQYF
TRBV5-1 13 CASSLAGGGFYTF
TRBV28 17 CASSFIATGAGANVLTF
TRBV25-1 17 CASSEFWGQGASGELFF
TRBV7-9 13 CASSLRGADTQYF
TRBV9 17 CASSARTGFQSGNTIYF
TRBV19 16 CASSVAGRTGNYGYTF
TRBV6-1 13 CASSERTIYEQYF
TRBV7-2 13 CASSFTGLDGYTF
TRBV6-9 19 CASSYLTLGLAGDTDTQYF
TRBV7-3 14 CASSLRGLADEQYF
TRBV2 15 CASTRDFSYNSPLHF
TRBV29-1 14 CSVENGILTDTQYF
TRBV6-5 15 CASSQDRESNQPQHF
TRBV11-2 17 CASSLVVTTAVGLEQYF
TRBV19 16 CASSPTGGEGNQPQHF
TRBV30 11 CAWDRGGPQHF
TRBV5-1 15 CASSDRDRGNEKLFF
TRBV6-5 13 CASRQDSNYGYTF
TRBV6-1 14 CASTQGVFNSPLHF
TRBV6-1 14 CASSEQDYSYEQYF
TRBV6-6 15 CASSYDSGGVGEQFF
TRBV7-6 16 CASSLDGTGGPETQYF
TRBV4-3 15 CASSQDPRQTYEQYF
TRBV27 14 CASSFPGQGGTQYF
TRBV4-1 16 CASSQQSRFSNTEAFF
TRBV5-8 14 CASSLGLPYNEQFF
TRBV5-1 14 CASSSDRGQTEAFF
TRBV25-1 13 CASTLNEVTEAFF
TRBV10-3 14 CAISDFSGQHGYTF
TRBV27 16 CASSFSASVAKNIQYF
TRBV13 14 CASSLGLAVKEQYF
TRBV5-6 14 CASSFGTSDDTQYF
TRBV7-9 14 CASSLAPDSYEQYF
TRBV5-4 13 CASSLTGGYEQYF
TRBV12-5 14 CASGWGDRQETQYF
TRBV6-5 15 CASGRLAGLSDTQYF
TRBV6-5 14 CASSDRTLGNEQFF
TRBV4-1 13 CATPSQGTGGYTF
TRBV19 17 CASRGDRALLSGNTIYF
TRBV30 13 CAWSTGEGQPQHF
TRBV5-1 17 CASSHLTGSPSTDTQYF
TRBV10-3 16 CAIRGDRTPYNSPLHF
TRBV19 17 CASSMPWGQGAREKLFF
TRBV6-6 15 CASSYSGVDNSEAFF
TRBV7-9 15 CASSQAQGAHYGYTF